This T cell receptor (beta chain) originates from a study of breast tumors, draining lymph nodes, adjacent tissues. Samples came from axillary lymph nodes draining the breast cancer. V was shortened by 6 bases and J by 4 bases, with 6 bases between the two germline ends. CDR1 is SGHTA and CDR2 is FQGNSA in the germline V gene. This CDR3 has 12 amino acids. TCRdb passed the multiplex PCR reads through MiXCR, listing each CDR3 protein once. Of approximately 140,000 distinct CDR3 sequences listed, around a third are singletons. The table lists this clonotype with many counts. Its antigen is still unknown. Study results and caveats: Data only fit, rather than demonstrated, lymph node origin of most tumor T cells. Luminal-like breast cancer showed significantly greater tumor-nontumor repertoire similarity than basal-like breast cancer did. Tumor TCR diversity was below lymph nodes but above nontumor tissue.

The material sequenced was axillary lymph node tissue. This receptor was obtained from a female donor with breast cancer. Some clones in this sample may be carry-over from other donors' samples. The V gene is TRBV7-2, the J gene TRBJ2-2; D uncertain. The CDR3 nucleotides are TGTGCCAGCAGGCGACCCACCGGGGAGCTGTTTTTT. It yields the protein CASRRPTGELFF.